This entry concerns a single TCR beta chain. The antigen is undetermined. This sample was taken from a study of T cell responses to AZD1222 COVID-19 vaccine. Study summary: Pooling covered second doses at about 4 or about 12 weeks.

Germline CDR1 reads LGHDT; CDR2 reads YNNKEL (reference sequence). This CDR3 spans 11 amino acids. V gave up 3 bases and J gave up 9 bases, with 6 bases separating them. General observations from the study: Repertoire collection took place solely once the T cell response had peaked. Mapped onto spike, vaccine-associated CD4 TCRs spanned it and were dominant at 160-218 and 743-854. Only a handful of people who got AZD1222 tested seropositive at baseline.

TCRdb's copy holds only in-frame clones and misses some; the assay was immunoSEQ multiplex PCR. The sample holds roughly 250,000 clones; roughly 93% are singletons and the top ten take less than 0.6%. The chain is built from TRBV3-1 (or the pseudogene TRBV3-2) and TRBJ2-1, with a weak D call TRBD2 (5 bases). Source: peripheral blood, taken on day 0 of AZD1222 vaccination. This TCR came from an adult in good health. CDR3 region: CASSQRVEQFF. CDR3 nucleotide sequence: TGTGCCAGCAGCCAGAGGGTTGAGCAGTTCTTC.